Shown below are 4 T cell receptor beta chains from a single sample sequenced in a study of graft-versus-host responses after intestinal transplantation. These receptors are not linked to any known antigen. Here immunoSEQ multiplex PCR was the method, and the copy in TCRdb shows in-frame clones only, minus some. Among tens of thousands of clones listed, about four fifths were seen once. The starting material was unstimulated CD8+ T cells sorted from spleen or lymph node cells, obtained before intestinal transplant. The receptors shown here come from a human donor who received an intestinal transplant.

This chain links TRBV7-9 with TRBJ2-7, with D perhaps matching TRBD1 (6 bases). Germline CDR1 reads SEHNR; CDR2 reads FQNEAQ (reference sequence). V was pared by 5 bases and J by 3 bases, with 14 bases between. This CDR3 comprises 14 residues. CDR3: CASSIGQSFYEQYF. Here the CDR3 DNA reads TGTGCCAGCAGCATAGGACAGAGCTTCTACGAGCAGTACTTC.

This CDR3 reads CASSGDRAKNIQYF. CDR3 sequence (DNA): TGTGCCAGCAGCGGGGACAGAGCCAAAAACATTCAGTACTTC. The V call is TRBV13, the J call TRBJ2-4; TRBD1 aligns across 7 bases. CDR1 is PRHDT and CDR2 is FYEKMQ in the germline V gene (reference sequence). The junction had 1 base not matched to a gene; V was cut back by 5 bases and J by 0 bases. The CDR3 runs to 14 residues.

This clone was detected only a few times. The same CDR3 is also encoded by other DNA sequences in this sample. The chain carries TRBV2 and TRBJ2-2, with 9 bases that match TRBD2. The germline V gene encodes CDR1 SNHLY and CDR2 FYNNEI. This CDR3 contains 17 residues. J lost 4 bases, V lost 7 bases, and 13 bases had no gene match. For the CDR3, the DNA is TGTGCCAGCAAACTACCCCGCGGGGGGGCGGGCACCGGGGAGCTGTTTTTT. This sequence encodes CASKLPRGGAGTGELFF.

The genes are TRBV7-8 and TRBJ2-3; no definite D call. Germline-derived CDR1 and CDR2 are SGHVS and FQNEAQ. V gave up 4 bases and J gave up 3 bases, with 11 bases separating them. The CDR3 has 14 amino acids. The CDR3 loop is CASSSPRPTDTQYF. The DNA of the CDR3 is TGTGCCAGCAGCTCCCCGCGGCCGACAGATACGCAGTATTTT.